This T cell receptor beta chain was retrieved from a study of monozygotic twins with inflammatory bowel disease. Germline CDR1 reads SNHLY; CDR2 reads FYNNEI. The CDR3 runs to 12 residues. After re-calling the 5' RACE reads, TCRdb lists one entry per CDR3 protein, DNA absent. The sample has more than 120,000 distinct CDR3 sequences, and its top ten clones hold less than 3%. This TCR was recovered from a human donor with ulcerative colitis or Crohn's disease, or a healthy co-twin of an affected twin (not recorded which). The chain joins TRBV2 to TRBJ1-2; TCRdb names TRBD1, which stays unverified in the absence of DNA. The sample comprised blood. The CDR3 sequence is CASSGTGFGYTF.